This record covers a single T cell receptor beta chain. TCRdb's table, derived via immunoSEQ multiplex PCR, lists solely in-frame clones and lacks some. In the table there are about 270,000 clones, 75% to 90% of which are singletons. The data belong to a study of blood T cell repertoires in COVID-19. Turning to the study itself: COVID-19 samples, acute and convalescent, were from the United States, Italy and Spain. T cells, B-cell-depleted T cells, or PBMCs provided the cDNA or gDNA that served as material.

While infection was still active, Seattle patients were enrolled and then followed longitudinally. The CDR3 has 14 amino acids. The V gene's germline CDR1 is SGHRS and CDR2 YFSETQ. The ends were cut back, 0 bases at V and 0 bases at J, with 6 bases in the middle. This receptor was identified in an older woman with COVID-19, enrolled during active disease. The chain carries TRBV5-1 and TRBJ2-5; D gene unclear. Sequenced: peripheral blood. The CDR3 protein is CASSLGAYQETQYF. In DNA form, the CDR3 reads TGCGCCAGCAGCTTGGGGGCGTACCAAGAGACCCAGTACTTC. The whole variable domain, filled in from reference TRBV5-1 and TRBJ2-5, reads KAGVTQTPRYLIKTRGQQVTLSCSPISGHRSVSWYQQTPGQGLQFLFEYFSETQRNKGNFPGRFSGRQFSNSRSEMNVSTLELGDSALYLCASSLGAYQETQYFGPGTRLLVL.